This section outlines one T cell receptor (beta chain) sequence together with its context. Its cognate antigen is unknown. This entry belongs to a study of cytomegalovirus exposure and HLA in healthy donors. Overall study findings and caveats: An analysis was carried out at a later point. It showed that HLA-associated TCR beta chains were more clonally expanded than equally common non-associated chains. Associated with HLA alleles at 0.05 false discovery rate in a later analysis were around 17,000 TCR beta sequences. Earlier findings revealed that most TCR beta V segments proved productive either about 87% or about 30% of the time.

Vbeta (60) and Jbeta (13) primers were used in the PCR. As processed by the authors: A follow-up analysis tallied some 80 million unique TCR beta chains, roughly 11 million shared. Sequencing used immunoSEQ multiplex PCR; TCRdb keeps in-frame clones, though not all of them. That table gives V, J and clone size, and the DNA gave D and trimming. The repertoire holds approximately 150,000 clones, approximately 80% seen once, with approximately 15% in the top ten. With V trimmed by 4 bases and J by 3 bases, 10 bases remained unmatched. The CDR3 is made up of 16 amino acids. Germline CDR1 reads LGHNA; CDR2 reads YSLEER.

The sample was PBMCs. This receptor was taken from a middle-aged woman in good health and CMV-seronegative. The V and J genes are TRBV4-3 and TRBJ2-7; 9 bases fit TRBD1. DNA for the CDR3: TGCGCCAGCAGCCCAAACCCGGGACAGGGTCGCTACGAGCAGTACTTC. Translated: CASSPNPGQGRYEQYF.